The present T cell receptor beta chain was sequenced within a study of T cell changes during pregnancy in multiple sclerosis. This clone has more than one count but fewer than ten. The repertoire was sequenced with immunoSEQ multiplex PCR; TCRdb's copy has only in-frame clones and lacks some. The sample carries just under 95,000 clones, roughly 92% recorded once. The CDR3 length is 13 residues. Trimming left V 10 bases short and J 2 bases short, with 15 bases between. Germline loops: CDR1 ENHRY, CDR2 SYGVKD. The material sequenced was peripheral blood, taken in the first trimester of pregnancy. The chain has TRBV10-3 and TRBJ2-7, with D unclear. This receptor was identified in a female donor with multiple sclerosis, enrolled in a pregnancy study. CDR3 amino acids: CATRELLTYEQYF. CDR3 sequence (DNA): TGTGCCACTAGAGAGCTCCTGACCTACGAGCAGTACTTC.